There are many counts of the clone carrying this T cell receptor beta chain. What it binds is not known. V gave up 2 bases and J gave up 0 bases; unmatched junction bases: 3. The CDR3 sequence is 16 residues long. CDR1 is KGHDR and CDR2 is SFDVKD in the germline V gene. The source of the sample is a study of neurological immune-mediated disorders. Notes on the study in general: Because no CDR3 amino acid sequences were shared across subjects by expanded clones, private repertoires were suggested in all groups. While HTLV-1-associated myelopathy showed the greatest TCR clonal expansion, multiple sclerosis showed the least, falling below healthy controls.

The cDNA came from 5'RACE, which used 10-nucleotide random UMIs. TCRdb recomputed calls from the 5' RACE reads with MiXCR, one row per CDR3 protein. The sample carries about 79,000 distinct CDR3 sequences, about 14% recorded once. V usage is TRBV24-1 and J usage is TRBJ2-1, with TRBD1 identical over 7 bases. The TCR originated in a woman between 45 and 65 years old in good health. The specimen was PBMCs. CDR3: CATSDSTGRSYNEQFF. Written as DNA, the CDR3 is TGTGCCACCAGTGATTCGACAGGGCGCTCCTACAATGAGCAGTTCTTC.